Below, 6 T cell receptor beta chains from the same sample are listed, as sequenced in a study of blood T cell repertoires in COVID-19. Repertoires were generated with immunoSEQ multiplex PCR, while TCRdb's copy carries only in-frame clones and drops some. The sample includes around 400,000 clones, roughly 90% of them seen just once. Sequencing was carried out using PBMCs or T cells enriched from blood (not recorded which). The receptors were sampled from a woman under 30 who had been exposed to COVID-19.

The V call is TRBV3-1 (or the pseudogene TRBV3-2), the J call TRBJ2-1, with 11 bases that match TRBD2. The V gene's germline CDR1 is LGHDT and CDR2 YNNKEL (reference sequence). The CDR3 covers 16 residues. J gave up 7 bases and V 4 bases, and 9 bases lay outside the gene matches. For the CDR3, the DNA is TGTGCCAGCAGCCCCCCAATAGCGGGAGGGGTGAATGAGCAGTTCTTC. Protein sequence: CASSPPIAGGVNEQFF.

The gene calls are TRBV27 and TRBJ1-1; 10 positions match TRBD1. V lost 6 bases to trimming and J lost 4 bases; unmatched junction nucleotides: 5. This CDR3 is 14 amino acids long. Germline V gives CDR1 MNHEY, CDR2 SMNVEV (reference sequence). The CDR3 here is CASRPRTGGTEAFF. In DNA form, the CDR3 reads TGTGCCAGCAGACCCCGGACAGGGGGCACTGAAGCTTTCTTT.

Notes on this clone: An end of the junction does not agree with germline; a read error may underlie this. The V and J genes are TRBV7-9 and TRBJ2-7; D possibly corresponds to TRBD2 (8 bases). CDR3 length equals 12 residues. CDR1 and CDR2 from the germline V gene are SEHNR and FQNEAQ (reference sequence). Here the CDR3 reads CASSLLGSGTDF. CDR3 DNA: TGTGCCAGCAGCTTACTTGGTAGCGGGACAGACTTC.

The CDR3 bases are TGTGCCAGCAGTCCGACAGGGGCGGGCAATCAGCCCCAGCATTTT. Translating it yields CASSPTGAGNQPQHF. The chain carries TRBV28 and TRBJ1-5; 8 bases align to TRBD1. This CDR3 contains 15 residues. J gave up 2 bases and V 5 bases, and 5 bases lay outside the gene matches. Germline assignment: CDR1 MDHEN and CDR2 SYDVKM.

The V call is TRBV14, the J call TRBJ2-7, with D tentatively TRBD1 (6 bases). CDR3 length equals 15 residues. Trimming left V 1 base short and J 3 bases short, with 13 bases between. Germline V CDR1 and CDR2: SGHDN, FVKESK. CDR3 bases: TGTGCCAGCAGCCAAGGGAGGACAGACCTCTACGAGCAGTACTTC. Amino acids: CASSQGRTDLYEQYF.

For this clone: A much larger clone differs by one base, so this may be a read error. V usage is TRBV28 and J usage is TRBJ2-7; TRBD1 might be the D (6 bases). Trimming took 6 bases from V and 0 from J, leaving 9 bases between them. Germline CDR1 is MDHEN and CDR2 is SYDVKM. The CDR3 consists of 13 residues. The CDR3 DNA sequence: TGTGCCAGCAGCCAGGACAGCTCCTACGAGCAGTACTTC. Protein product: CASSQDSSYEQYF.